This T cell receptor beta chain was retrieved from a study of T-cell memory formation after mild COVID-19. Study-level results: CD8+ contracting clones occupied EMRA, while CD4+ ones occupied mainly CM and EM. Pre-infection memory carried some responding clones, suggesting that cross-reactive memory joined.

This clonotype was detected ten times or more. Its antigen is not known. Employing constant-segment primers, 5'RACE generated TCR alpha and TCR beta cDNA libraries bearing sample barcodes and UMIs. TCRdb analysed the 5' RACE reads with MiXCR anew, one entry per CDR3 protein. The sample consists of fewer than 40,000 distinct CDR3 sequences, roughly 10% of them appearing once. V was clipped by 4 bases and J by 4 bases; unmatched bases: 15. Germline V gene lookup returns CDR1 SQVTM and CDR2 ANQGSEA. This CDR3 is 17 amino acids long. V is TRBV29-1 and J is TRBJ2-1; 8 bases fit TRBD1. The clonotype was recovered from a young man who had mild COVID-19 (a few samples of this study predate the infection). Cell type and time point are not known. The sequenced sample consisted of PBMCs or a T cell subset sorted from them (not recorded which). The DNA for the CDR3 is TGCAGCGTTGTTAATAATCGAGGGCAGGGGGCTTACAATGAGCAGTTCTTC. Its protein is CSVVNNRGQGAYNEQFF.